This section outlines one TCR beta chain sequence together with its context. There is no known antigen for this receptor. No much larger clone is present one base from it, and per-base qualities are unavailable. V and J are trimmed by 7 bases and 1 base, and the gene matches miss 9 bases of the junction. Counted from cysteine to phenylalanine, this CDR3 has 15 amino acids. CDR3 DNA is the only sequence kept; it has 45 bases, read in frame from the first base. CDR1 and CDR2, looked up from the germline V gene (reference sequence), are WNHNN and SYGVQD. This entry is derived from a study of blood T cell repertoires in COVID-19 (dated by TCRdb to 2018 to 2021). Some background on the complete study: Collaborator samples came from the United States, Italy and Spain and covered acute and convalescent phases of COVID-19. The prospective study material was composed of cDNA or gDNA derived from T cells, B-cell-depleted T cells, or PBMCs. Subjects who had been exposed to COVID-19, were actively infected with it, or had recovered from it provided the deeply sampled blood TCRbeta repertoires that made up the dataset. The repertoires were released in a freely available public database meant as a resource for research on the immune response to SARS-CoV-2. Samples were obtained from the ongoing ImmuneRACE study (first 160 participants) and from some 1,200 subjects provided by 6 global collaborators. Sample metadata almost always included a de-identified subject ID, COVID-19 status, age in years and sex. Where available, HLA class I and class II types were taken from metadata supplied by the sample provider and were not determined by assay-based typing.

TCRbeta CDR3 regions were amplified from genomic DNA using the immunoSEQ Assay, a bias-controlled multiplex PCR. The published analysis was carried out like this. The number of nucleated cells in each sample was estimated from the amplification of reference gene primers within the assay. To quantify the absolute abundance of each unique TCRbeta CDR3 rearrangement, sequence reads were collapsed and filtered. For each sample, productive Simpson clonality was calculated as the square root of Simpson's diversity index across productive rearrangements. The table was pulled from immuneACCESS by TCRdb, which kept in-frame rearrangements only. Such tables lose some clones; where checked, under half of the loss comes from unresolved V genes, and the rest has no known cause. The V and J calls and clone size were taken over from that table, and D and trimming were inferred from the DNA. The sample table records about 50,000 clones; 86% of these occur just once. Clones ranked in the top ten supply roughly 15% of the sample.

The collaborating institutions used their own protocols to collect whole blood in K2EDTA tubes. For TCRbeta analysis, collaborators shipped samples as frozen whole blood, isolated PBMCs, or DNA extracted from either of those sample types. Points the paper makes about the study in general: Clinical and demographic metadata were provided uncurated, with the amount varying by source and participant.

The specimen was peripheral blood. The sequence is built from TRBV10-1 and TRBJ2-7, and 8 junction bases match TRBD1. This clonotype was obtained from a human donor in a cohort sampled during active COVID-19. The nucleotide sequence is TGCGCCAGCAAAGACAGGACAGGGAAATCCTACGAGCAGTACTTC. Translated, this is CASKDRTGKSYEQYF.